This TCR beta chain was identified during a study of cytomegalovirus exposure and HLA in healthy donors. Notes on the study in general: Some V segments could not be told apart, so they were left out, TRBV6-2 and TRBV6-3 among them.

Vbeta (60) and Jbeta (13) primers were used in the PCR. The table came from immunoSEQ multiplex PCR; TCRdb's copy has only in-frame clones and leaves some out. Among around 100,000 clones listed, over 60% were seen once. With respect to this clone: As yet, its antigen is unknown. This sample also contains other DNA sequences that code for the same CDR3.

The CDR3 is 13 amino acids. In germline, CDR1 is SGHRS, CDR2 YFSETQ. V lost 4 bases to trimming and J lost 0 bases, with 8 bases between them. The genes are TRBV5-1 and TRBJ2-7; D might be TRBD1 (6 bases). This TCR was sampled from a woman aged 18-30 years in good health and CMV-seropositive. The sequenced material came from PBMCs. The CDR3 bases are TGCGCCAGCAGCAGGGACACCTCCTACGAGCAGTACTTC. This codes for CASSRDTSYEQYF.